The 16 T cell receptor beta chains listed next were all sequenced from one sample in a study of T-cell memory formation after mild COVID-19. TCRdb called the 5' RACE reads again in MiXCR, with one record for every CDR3 protein. The top ten clones hold approximately 25% of a sample with 140,000 to 150,000 distinct CDR3 sequences, less than 25% of them seen once. The source material was PBMCs or a T cell subset sorted from them (not recorded which). Receptors originate from an adult woman who had mild COVID-19 (a few samples of this study predate the infection). Cell type and time point are not known.

This chain connects TRBV5-8 to TRBJ1-5, with 10 bases that match TRBD1. The CDR3 is 16 amino acids. The J segment lost 1 base and the V segment lost 3 bases, leaving 4 bases of the junction unmatched. The germline V gene encodes CDR1 SGHTS and CDR2 YDEGEE. CDR3 sequence (DNA): TGTGCCAGCAGCTGGGGGACAGGGGAGAGCAATCAGCCCCAGCATTTT. The encoded protein is CASSWGTGESNQPQHF.

This clonotype was observed a few times. The CDR3 DNA sequence: TGTGCCAGCAGAATAAGTTGGGACACCCTAACTGAAGCTTTCTTT. It specifies CASRISWDTLTEAFF. This rearrangement joins TRBV6-4 to TRBJ1-1; D is possibly TRBD1 (6 bases). This CDR3 spans 15 amino acids. V was pared by 6 bases and J by 5 bases, with 19 bases between. Germline assignment: CDR1 MRHNA and CDR2 SNTAGT.

This clonotype came up a few times. Here the CDR3 DNA reads TGTGCCAGCAGTTTAGTAGCTGGCGAGCAGTACTTC. Its protein is CASSLVAGEQYF. The genes are TRBV12-3 or TRBV12-4 and TRBJ2-7; no clear D. CDR3 size: 12 residues. V shed 1 base and J shed 6 bases, with 7 bases lying between them.

The chain uses TRBV6-2 or TRBV6-3 and TRBJ2-1; a possible D gene is TRBD2 (5 bases). The germline CDR1 and CDR2 sequences are MNHEY and SVGEGT. The CDR3 length is 16 residues. V was clipped by 4 bases and J by 0 bases, with 13 bases between them. Here the CDR3 reads CASSSRAASSYNEQFF. The CDR3 nucleotides are TGTGCCAGCAGTTCGAGAGCGGCGAGCTCCTACAATGAGCAGTTCTTC.

J is TRBJ1-2 and V is TRBV15; D gene uncertain. The CDR3 is 16 residues long. CDR1 and CDR2 from the germline V gene are LNHNV and YYDKDF (reference sequence). Trimming pared 1 base from V and 1 base from J, leaving 13 bases between. The CDR3 reads CATSRGHFPDNYGYTF. CDR3 bases: TGTGCCACCAGCAGAGGACACTTCCCGGATAACTATGGCTACACCTTC.

This clonotype came up a few times. The chain is built from TRBV7-9 and TRBJ1-2; D not resolved. Germline assignment: CDR1 SEHNR and CDR2 FQNEAQ (reference sequence). The CDR3 extends over 13 amino acids. The V end was cut by 2 bases, the J end by 3 bases, with 7 bases between. The CDR3 DNA reads as TGTGCCAGCAGCTTATCAGTAGACTATGGCTACACCTTC. It translates to CASSLSVDYGYTF. Together with reference TRBV7-9 and TRBJ1-2, the CDR3 gives the full variable domain: DTGVSQNPRHKITKRGQNVTFRCDPISEHNRLYWYRQTLGQGPEFLTYFQNEAQLEKSRLLSDRFSAERPKGSFSTLEIQRTEQGDSAMYLCASSLSVDYGYTFGSGTRLTVV.

This clonotype occurred a few times. The chain is built from TRBV20-1 and TRBJ2-5; possible D gene TRBD2, 6 bases. CDR3 length: 16 amino acids. Trimming took 0 bases from V and 5 from J, leaving 19 bases between them. Germline V gene data show CDR1 as DFQATT and CDR2 as SNEGSKA (reference sequence). CDR3 loop: CSARDLSWQGLETQYF. CDR3 sequence (DNA): TGCAGTGCTAGAGATTTGAGTTGGCAGGGACTTGAGACCCAGTACTTC.

This clonotype was recorded a few times. V gene TRBV7-2 combines with J gene TRBJ2-3, with TRBD2 matching 7 bases. Germline V gene data show CDR1 as SGHTA and CDR2 as FQGNSA. CDR3 length equals 15 residues. The ends lost 6 bases at V and 0 bases at J; junction bases unmatched: 6. CDR3 residues: CASRAGTISTDTQYF. The CDR3 DNA follows: TGTGCCAGCAGGGCCGGGACTATCAGCACAGATACGCAGTATTTT.

The chain is built from TRBV20-1 and TRBJ2-1; D may be TRBD1 (6 bases). Trimming removed 0 bases at V and 9 bases at J, with 15 bases between. The CDR3 loop spans 14 amino acids. Germline values: CDR1 DFQATT, CDR2 SNEGSKA (reference sequence). CDR3 residues: CSARDGRDNGEQFF. CDR3 bases: TGCAGTGCTAGAGATGGCCGGGACAATGGTGAGCAGTTCTTC.

In this sample, this clonotype turned up a few times. The rearrangement joins TRBV6-5 to TRBJ2-1, with 7 bases identical to TRBD2. This CDR3 has 17 residues. V was pared by 2 bases and J by 2 bases, with 9 bases of the junction left unmatched. CDR1 MNHEY and CDR2 SVGAGI come from the germline V gene. CDR3 in amino acids: CASSYGASGLAYNEQFF. CDR3 DNA sequence: TGTGCCAGCAGTTACGGGGCTAGCGGCTTAGCCTACAATGAGCAGTTCTTC.

This clonotype turned up a few times. V and J are TRBV6-2 or TRBV6-3 and TRBJ2-1; 11 nucleotides line up with TRBD2. Losses at the gene ends were 2 bases for V and 9 bases for J; bases not matched to a gene: 6. The V gene's germline CDR1 is MNHEY and CDR2 SVGEGT. The CDR3 length is 15 residues. DNA for the CDR3: TGTGCCAGCAGTTACGTACTAGCGGGGGCTCGTGAGCAGTTCTTC. Amino acid sequence: CASSYVLAGAREQFF.

The chain recombines TRBV24-1 with TRBJ2-3; tentative D call: TRBD2 (6 bases). The CDR3 loop spans 15 amino acids. Trimming pared 3 bases from V and 0 bases from J, leaving 9 bases between. From germline, CDR1 is KGHDR and CDR2 SFDVKD. The chain's CDR3 is CATSDTGTSTDTQYF. CDR3 coding DNA: TGTGCCACCAGTGATACGGGGACTAGCACAGATACGCAGTATTTT.

This clonotype has a handful of counts. The genes are TRBV7-3 and TRBJ1-1; D perhaps matches TRBD1 (5 bases). Trimming removed 0 bases at V and 2 bases at J, with 10 bases between. Germline values: CDR1 SGHTA, CDR2 FQGTGA. The CDR3 covers 15 residues. CDR3: CASSLTYGGNTEAFF. CDR3 nucleotide sequence: TGTGCCAGCAGCTTAACGTATGGGGGAAACACTGAAGCTTTCTTT.

This clonotype was counted only a few times. The V gene is TRBV6-5, the J gene TRBJ2-7; TRBD1 agrees at 9 bases. The length of the CDR3 is 17 residues. Germline values: CDR1 MNHEY, CDR2 SVGAGI. The ends lost 0 bases at V and 2 bases at J; junction bases unmatched: 8. CDR3 sequence: CASSYSLPGQGPYEQYF. The CDR3 coding sequence is TGTGCCAGCAGTTACTCACTCCCGGGACAGGGACCCTACGAGCAGTACTTC.

This clonotype was detected only once. V usage is TRBV7-8 and J usage is TRBJ2-5; TRBD2 aligns across 8 bases. The J segment lost 5 bases and the V segment lost 6 bases, leaving 14 bases of the junction unmatched. Germline CDR1 and CDR2: SGHVS and FQNEAQ. This CDR3 is built from 16 residues. The CDR3 DNA is TGTGCCAGCAGTTCCCTCTACAGGACTAGCCGGGAGACCCAGTACTTC. Amino acid sequence: CASSSLYRTSRETQYF.

The chain carries TRBV12-3 or TRBV12-4 and TRBJ2-1; D remains ambiguous. The CDR3 is made up of 12 amino acids. The V gene lost 9 bases and the J gene lost 8 bases, with 14 bases spanning the gap. The CDR3 coding sequence is TGTGCCAGTAATCCTAATCCGTATGAGCAGTTCTTC. Translating it yields CASNPNPYEQFF.